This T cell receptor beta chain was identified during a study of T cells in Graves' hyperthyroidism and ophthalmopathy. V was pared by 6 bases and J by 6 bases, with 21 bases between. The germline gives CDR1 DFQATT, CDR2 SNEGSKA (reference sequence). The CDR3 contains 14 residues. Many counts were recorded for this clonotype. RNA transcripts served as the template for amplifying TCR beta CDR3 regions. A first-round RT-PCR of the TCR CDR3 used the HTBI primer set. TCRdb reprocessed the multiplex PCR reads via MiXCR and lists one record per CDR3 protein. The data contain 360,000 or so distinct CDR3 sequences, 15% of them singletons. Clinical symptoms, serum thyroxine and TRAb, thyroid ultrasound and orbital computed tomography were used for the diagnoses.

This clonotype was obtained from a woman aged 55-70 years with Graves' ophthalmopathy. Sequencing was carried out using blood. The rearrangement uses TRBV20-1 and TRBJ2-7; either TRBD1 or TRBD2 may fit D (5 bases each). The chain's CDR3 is CSAPGLSPQTEQYF. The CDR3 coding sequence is TGCAGTGCCCCGGGGCTCTCTCCTCAGACCGAGCAGTACTTC.